This entry is about one T cell receptor beta chain. Its antigen is currently unknown. This sample is part of a study of cytomegalovirus exposure and HLA in healthy donors. V was trimmed by 4 bases and J by 0 bases, leaving 13 bases between them. Per germline, CDR1 SGHRS and CDR2 YFSETQ. This CDR3 region has 15 residues. Study-wide points: Sequences of the TCR beta chain were said to predict the HLA-A and HLA-B alleles of most subjects accurately. A prior analysis recorded that most TCR beta V segments were productive about 90% or about 30% of the time. Some V segments, TRBV6-2 and TRBV6-3 among them, were indistinguishable and were therefore excluded. Fewer N-insertions (relative to the roughly 720-donor mean) were reportedly seen in an Asian-associated ancestry cluster in a later analysis.

The PCR employed 60 Vbeta primers together with 13 Jbeta primers. Data came from immunoSEQ multiplex PCR; TCRdb stores just in-frame clones and leaves some out. The sample has 150,000 to 200,000 clones; 65% to 85% are singletons. V and J are TRBV5-1 and TRBJ1-1; TRBD1 might be the D (5 bases). The receptor was isolated from a woman aged 18-29 years in good health and CMV-seronegative. Input material: PBMCs. The CDR3 bases are TGCGCCAGCAGCGACGCCAGGGTAATGAACACTGAAGCTTTCTTT. Amino acids: CASSDARVMNTEAFF.